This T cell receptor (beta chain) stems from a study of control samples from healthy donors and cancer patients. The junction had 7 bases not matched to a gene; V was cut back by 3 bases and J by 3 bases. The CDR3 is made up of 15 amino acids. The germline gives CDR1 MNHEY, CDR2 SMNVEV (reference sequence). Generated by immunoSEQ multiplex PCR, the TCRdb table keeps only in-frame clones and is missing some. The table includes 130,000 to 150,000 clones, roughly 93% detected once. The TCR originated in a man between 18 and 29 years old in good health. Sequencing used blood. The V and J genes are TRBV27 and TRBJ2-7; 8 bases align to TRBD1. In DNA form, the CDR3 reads TGTGCCAGCAGTTTCAAACAGGGGGATCTCTACGAGCAGTACTTC. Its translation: CASSFKQGDLYEQYF.